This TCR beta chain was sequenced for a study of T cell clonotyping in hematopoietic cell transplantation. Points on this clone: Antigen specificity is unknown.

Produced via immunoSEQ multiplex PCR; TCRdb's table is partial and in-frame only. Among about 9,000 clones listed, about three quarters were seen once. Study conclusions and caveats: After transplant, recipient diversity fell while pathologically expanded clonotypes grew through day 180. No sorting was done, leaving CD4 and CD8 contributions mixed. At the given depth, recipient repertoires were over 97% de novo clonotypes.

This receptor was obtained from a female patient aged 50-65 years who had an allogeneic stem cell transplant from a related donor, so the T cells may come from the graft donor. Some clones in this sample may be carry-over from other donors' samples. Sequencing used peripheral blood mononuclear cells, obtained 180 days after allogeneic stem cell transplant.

CDR3 sequence: CASRQGTTDTQYF. The CDR3 region has the DNA TGCGCCAGCAGACAAGGGACCACAGATACGCAGTATTTT. The J gene is TRBJ2-3, the V gene TRBV5-1; the D gene could be TRBD1 or TRBD2 (5 bases each). This CDR3 is 13 amino acids long. V shed 5 bases and J shed 2 bases, with 9 bases lying between them. From germline, CDR1 is SGHRS and CDR2 YFSETQ.